This TCR beta chain was observed in a study of T-cell reconstitution after alpha-beta-depleted transplantation in children. The authors prepared the TCRbeta library with unique molecular identifiers. TCRdb ran MiXCR on the PCR reads and lists one entry per CDR3 protein. The sample holds roughly 400,000 distinct CDR3 sequences; roughly 22% are singletons and the top ten take about 3.8%. The germline gives CDR1 SGHVS, CDR2 FQNEAQ. The CDR3 has 14 residues. The V gene lost 7 bases and the J gene lost 5 bases, with 18 bases spanning the gap. The clonotype was recovered from a human donor who donated a stem cell graft to a child with acute myeloid leukemia. The gene calls are TRBV7-8 and TRBJ2-7; D might be TRBD2 (6 bases). The sequencing used PBMCs from the stem cell graft donor, collected from the stem cell graft. The CDR3 DNA follows: TGTGCCAGCATCGAGGGGAGGAAGACCCACGAGCAGTACTTC. This sequence encodes CASIEGRKTHEQYF.